Each of the 26 T cell receptor beta chains below was sequenced from the same sample in a study of blood T cell repertoires in COVID-19. Sequencing used immunoSEQ multiplex PCR; TCRdb keeps in-frame clones, though not all of them. The sample comprises approximately 250,000 clones, roughly nine tenths of which are singletons, and 1.6% rests with the top ten. The source material was peripheral blood. All receptors derive from a woman in her sixties or seventies who had recovered from COVID-19.

V and J are TRBV4-1 and TRBJ2-2, with D possibly TRBD1 on 6 matching bases. V was pared by 0 bases and J by 2 bases, with 19 bases between. The CDR3 totals 19 residues. CDR1 is MGHRA, CDR2 YSYEKL, per germline. The CDR3: CASSQDPPTMGANTGELFF. In DNA, the CDR3 is TGCGCCAGCAGCCAAGATCCCCCTACGATGGGGGCTAACACCGGGGAGCTGTTTTTT.

The chain couples TRBV5-1 to TRBJ2-7; the D gene is possibly TRBD2 (6 bases). V was trimmed by 3 bases and J by 2 bases, leaving 12 bases between them. Germline lookup yields CDR1 SGHRS and CDR2 YFSETQ. The CDR3 runs 14 residues. The CDR3 DNA sequence: TGCGCCAGCAGCTCCCTGGGGGGACCCTACGAGCAGTACTTC. It translates to CASSSLGGPYEQYF.

This chain uses TRBV7-9 with TRBJ2-7, with 9 bases fitting TRBD1. The ends lost 5 bases at V and 7 bases at J; junction bases unmatched: 9. Looked up from germline, CDR1 is SEHNR and CDR2 is FQNEAQ (reference sequence). This CDR3 is built from 14 residues. CDR3 sequence (DNA): TGTGCCAGCAGCCCTTTGGGGACAGGGATTGAGCAGTACTTC. Translation: CASSPLGTGIEQYF.

The chain uses TRBV7-9 and TRBJ1-2, with TRBD1 matching 9 bases. Per the germline V gene, CDR1 is SEHNR and CDR2 is FQNEAQ (reference sequence). Germline trimming cut 2 bases from V and 8 bases from J; bases unmatched to any gene: 9. This CDR3 is built from 15 residues. The CDR3 here is CASSLTRTGVEGYTF. The CDR3 nucleotides read TGTGCCAGCAGCTTAACGCGGACAGGGGTTGAGGGCTACACCTTC.

This clone has a single count. The rearrangement uses TRBV24-1 and TRBJ2-2; TRBD1 might be the D (6 bases). With 2 bases removed from V and 0 bases from J, the gap between germline ends came to 9 bases. The CDR3 runs 16 residues. Germline V lookup: CDR1 KGHDR, CDR2 SFDVKD. This CDR3 reads CATSDSGTTNTGELFF. Here the CDR3 DNA reads TGTGCCACCAGTGATTCCGGGACAACGAACACCGGGGAGCTGTTTTTT.

The genes are TRBV24-1 and TRBJ1-2; D might be TRBD1 (5 bases). This CDR3 has 14 residues. Per germline, CDR1 KGHDR and CDR2 SFDVKD. Trimming removed 4 bases at V and 6 bases at J, with 14 bases between. The CDR3 spells CATSDPGGENGYTF. In nucleotides, the CDR3 is TGTGCCACCAGTGACCCCGGAGGGGAGAATGGCTACACCTTC.

The V call is TRBV7-9, the J call TRBJ2-2, with D perhaps TRBD1 (5 bases). The germline gives CDR1 SEHNR, CDR2 FQNEAQ (reference sequence). V lost 3 bases to trimming and J lost 0 bases, with 11 bases between them. CDR3 length equals 16 residues. CDR3 bases: TGTGCCAGCAGCTTTCTCGCAGGGACGAACACCGGGGAGCTGTTTTTT. Its protein product is CASSFLAGTNTGELFF.

The chain joins TRBV14 to TRBJ2-5, with 8 bases fitting TRBD1. The V gene's germline CDR1 is SGHDN and CDR2 FVKESK. J gave up 7 bases and V 0 bases, and 13 bases lay outside the gene matches. This CDR3 has 17 amino acids. This chain's CDR3 is CASSQELQGAIRGTQYF. CDR3 DNA: TGTGCCAGCAGCCAAGAGCTTCAGGGGGCCATCCGGGGGACCCAGTACTTC.

This clone was seen more than once but under ten times. The chain combines TRBV9 with TRBJ2-1, with 10 bases fitting TRBD2. There are 16 residues in the CDR3. V was pared by 0 bases and J by 12 bases, with 12 bases of the junction left unmatched. Germline V gene data show CDR1 as SGDLS and CDR2 as YYNGEE. This chain's CDR3 is CASSVDVAGGNKGQFF. The CDR3 region has the DNA TGTGCCAGCAGCGTAGATGTAGCGGGGGGCAATAAGGGGCAGTTCTTC.

The chain is built from TRBV6-5 and TRBJ2-7; 8 bases align to TRBD2. This CDR3 comprises 13 residues. Per germline, CDR1 MNHEY and CDR2 SVGAGI. Trimming cost V 5 bases and J 5 bases; bases outside gene matches: 5. This CDR3 is CASSPRGGNEQYF. The CDR3 nucleotides are TGTGCCAGCAGTCCACGGGGGGGCAACGAGCAGTACTTC.

This clone showed up just once. This chain uses TRBV19 with TRBJ1-6; unclear D gene. The germline gives CDR1 LNHDA, CDR2 SQIVND (reference sequence). V was clipped by 3 bases and J by 9 bases, with 15 bases between them. The CDR3 is 15 amino acids. Written as DNA, the CDR3 is TGTGCCAGTAGTATCGAGGCCGGTGCAAGTTCACCCCTCCACTTT. Translating gives CASSIEAGASSPLHF.

This sequence joins TRBV20-1 and TRBJ1-2; D perhaps matches TRBD1 (6 bases). CDR1 is DFQATT, CDR2 SNEGSKA, per germline (reference sequence). The CDR3 runs 11 residues. In DNA, the CDR3 is TGCTGGGCAGGGGACGGGAATGGCTACACCTTC. Its translation: CWAGDGNGYTF.

The gene calls are TRBV4-3 and TRBJ2-1; D is perhaps TRBD1 (6 bases). The CDR3 runs to 17 residues. Trimming cost V 1 base and J 0 bases, with 13 bases left between them. Germline V gene sequence: CDR1 LGHNA, CDR2 YSLEER. DNA of the CDR3: TGCGCCAGCAGCCAAGGCCTAGGGACAAGCTCCTACAATGAGCAGTTCTTC. This gives the protein CASSQGLGTSSYNEQFF.

The genes are TRBV27 and TRBJ1-5; 7 bases align to TRBD1. Per the germline V gene, CDR1 is MNHEY and CDR2 is SMNVEV (reference sequence). The trim removed 4 bases at V and 6 bases at J, leaving 3 bases unmatched. CDR3 size: 13 residues. DNA of the CDR3: TGTGCCAGCAGTTCACCAGGGGGTCAGCCCCAGCATTTT. Amino acids: CASSSPGGQPQHF.

V usage is TRBV5-1 and J usage is TRBJ1-1, with D possibly matching TRBD1 (6 bases). Per the germline V gene, CDR1 is SGHRS and CDR2 is YFSETQ. The V and J ends lost 4 bases and 2 bases respectively, with 18 bases between them. This CDR3 region has 16 residues. The CDR3 here is CASSQNDRSVNTEAFF. The CDR3 nucleotides are TGCGCCAGCAGCCAAAACGACAGGTCAGTAAACACTGAAGCTTTCTTT.

This clone was counted only a few times. Distinct nucleotide sequences in the sample also encode this CDR3. The chain uses TRBV7-9 and TRBJ1-2; D gene uncertain. The V end was cut by 3 bases, the J end by 2 bases, with 7 bases between. The CDR3 loop spans 13 amino acids. Germline V CDR1 and CDR2: SEHNR, FQNEAQ (reference sequence). The CDR3 nucleotides are TGTGCCAGCAGCTTTTCAGGAAACTATGGCTACACCTTC. This translates into CASSFSGNYGYTF.

The rearrangement joins TRBV29-1 to TRBJ1-6; D might be TRBD1 (5 bases). V was trimmed by 6 bases and J by 9 bases, leaving 15 bases between them. The CDR3 has 13 residues. Germline CDR1 is SQVTM and CDR2 is ANQGSEA. The CDR3 DNA reads as TGCAGCGTGAGAGCCGACGGGGGTTCACCCCTCCACTTT. This sequence encodes CSVRADGGSPLHF.

The chain combines TRBV9 with TRBJ2-2; D ambiguous. Germline loops: CDR1 SGDLS, CDR2 YYNGEE. Trimming stripped 1 base from V and 0 bases from J, with 10 bases between. The CDR3 consists of 16 residues. CDR3 protein: CASSVTVPSNTGELFF. The CDR3 coding sequence is TGTGCCAGCAGCGTAACAGTTCCCTCGAACACCGGGGAGCTGTTTTTT.

This chain uses TRBV25-1 with TRBJ1-3, with D uncertain. Trimming removed 0 bases from V and 4 bases from J, with 13 bases in between. Germline V gives CDR1 MGHDK, CDR2 SYGVNS. CDR3 length: 16 amino acids. As DNA, the CDR3 is TGTGCCAGCAGTGAATACCGACTTTCTGGAGGAAACACCATATATTTT. Protein: CASSEYRLSGGNTIYF. Looking up the rest from reference TRBV25-1 and TRBJ1-3 gives the full variable domain: EADIYQTPRYLVIGTGKKITLECSQTMGHDKMYWYQQDPGMELHLIHYSYGVNSTEKGDLSSESTVSRIRTEHFPLTLESARPSHTSQYLCASSEYRLSGGNTIYFGEGSWLTVV.

In this sample, this clone turned up a few times. The rearrangement uses TRBV10-1 and TRBJ1-6, with D hard to call. Germline CDR1 WNHNN, CDR2 SYGVQD (reference sequence). The CDR3 length is 14 residues. With 7 bases removed from V and 8 bases from J, the gap between germline ends came to 15 bases. CDR3 in DNA: TGCGCCAGCAAATGCGAACCTGTTGATTCACCCCTCCACTTT. Translated, it gives CASKCEPVDSPLHF.

This chain joins TRBV5-6 and TRBJ2-5, with TRBD2 matching over 7 bases. Germline-derived CDR1 and CDR2 are SGHDT and YYEEEE. The CDR3 has 14 residues. Trimming at V came to 4 bases and at J to 9 bases, leaving 12 bases not matched to a gene. The CDR3: CASSSGIYWEAQYF. The CDR3 region has the DNA TGTGCCAGCAGCAGCGGGATTTATTGGGAGGCCCAGTACTTC.

This chain links TRBV5-8 with TRBJ2-1; 7 bases line up with TRBD1. This CDR3 region has 15 residues. The germline V gene has CDR1 SGHTS and CDR2 YDEGEE. V dropped 3 bases and J dropped 0; count of bases not matched to a gene: 3. The CDR3 coding sequence is TGTGCCAGCAGCTGGGACAGCGCCTCCTACAATGAGCAGTTCTTC. Residues: CASSWDSASYNEQFF.

The V gene is TRBV2, the J gene TRBJ2-7, with TRBD2 matching over 7 bases. The length of the CDR3 is 12 residues. Germline trimming cut 8 bases from V and 7 bases from J; bases unmatched to any gene: 8. Germline V lookup: CDR1 SNHLY, CDR2 FYNNEI. CDR3 sequence: CASSSGALEQYF. CDR3 DNA sequence: TGTGCCAGCTCGAGCGGGGCGTTGGAGCAGTACTTC.

The chain recombines TRBV19 with TRBJ2-7, with a tentative D call TRBD2 (6 bases). This CDR3 has 16 residues. Trimming pared 0 bases from V and 1 base from J, leaving 13 bases between. From germline, CDR1 is LNHDA and CDR2 SQIVND (reference sequence). CDR3 sequence: CASSIDSGPYSYEQYF. Written as DNA, the CDR3 is TGTGCCAGTAGTATAGATAGCGGACCCTATTCCTACGAGCAGTACTTC.

In its sample, this clone was seen once. One junction end disagrees with the germline gene, perhaps due to a read error. This chain joins TRBV7-2 and TRBJ1-5, with 7 bases matching TRBD1. The CDR3 length is 13 residues. CDR1 is SGHTA and CDR2 is FQGNSA in the germline V gene. CDR3 sequence (DNA): TGTGCCAGCAGCTTAGGACAGGGTCAGCTCCAGCATTTT. This translates into CASSLGQGQLQHF.

The chain carries TRBV7-9 and TRBJ2-2; D is uncertain. The CDR3 is 14 amino acids. The germline V and J ends were trimmed by 4 bases and 6 bases, with 12 bases remaining between them. Germline assignment: CDR1 SEHNR and CDR2 FQNEAQ (reference sequence). The CDR3 is CASSYDLGAGELFF. DNA for the CDR3: TGTGCCAGCAGCTACGACCTGGGCGCCGGGGAGCTGTTTTTT.